Each of the 30 T cell receptor beta chains below was sequenced from the same sample in a study of T cell responses to AZD1222 COVID-19 vaccine. Sequencing used immunoSEQ multiplex PCR; TCRdb keeps in-frame clones, though not all of them. This sample has 100,000 to 150,000 clones, with about nine tenths found just once. The source was peripheral blood, collected on day 0 of AZD1222 vaccination. The receptors stem from an adult in good health.

This clone has a handful of counts. Other DNA sequences in the sample encode the same CDR3. This chain uses TRBV7-2 with TRBJ2-7; the D is unclear. V gave up 5 bases and J gave up 0 bases, with 11 bases separating them. The CDR3 has 14 amino acids. CDR1 and CDR2 (germline): SGHTA, FQGNSA. CDR3 sequence: CASSIGGSSYEQYF. The DNA for the CDR3 is TGTGCCAGCAGCATTGGCGGCAGCTCCTACGAGCAGTACTTC.

This clone appeared once. The DNA for the CDR3 is TGTGCCAGCAGCTCGGGGCGGGCGAGCTCCTACGAGCAGTACTTC. Amino acid sequence: CASSSGRASSYEQYF. The V call is TRBV11-2, the J call TRBJ2-7; possibly TRBD1 or TRBD2 for D (5 bases each). The V end lost 4 bases, the J end lost 0 bases, and 13 bases lay between the germline ends. This CDR3 spans 15 amino acids. Germline V lookup: CDR1 SGHAT, CDR2 FQNNGV.

The rearrangement links TRBV6-5 to TRBJ1-1; no clear D gene. This CDR3 has 14 residues. Germline values: CDR1 MNHEY, CDR2 SVGAGI. Deletions cut 7 bases from V and 5 bases from J, with 17 bases between. The CDR3 sequence: CASTPPGPGTEAFF. DNA of the CDR3: TGTGCCAGCACCCCACCCGGGCCTGGGACTGAAGCTTTCTTT.

This chain joins TRBV12-3 or TRBV12-4 and TRBJ1-5, with D hard to call. Trimming took off 4 bases at V and 3 bases at J, with 7 bases between the two ends. The CDR3 runs to 13 residues. The CDR3 sequence is CASSSQNNQPQHF. DNA for the CDR3: TGTGCCAGCAGTTCTCAAAACAATCAGCCCCAGCATTTT.

The V call is TRBV3-1 (or the pseudogene TRBV3-2), the J call TRBJ1-1; D not resolved. The CDR3 is made up of 15 amino acids. V was pared by 0 bases and J by 4 bases, with 12 bases between. Germline V gene lookup returns CDR1 LGHDT and CDR2 YNNKEL (reference sequence). The CDR3 DNA sequence: TGTGCCAGCAGCCAAGAGGTGGGATTCGGCACTGAAGCTTTCTTT. It translates to CASSQEVGFGTEAFF.

The chain couples TRBV9 to TRBJ2-7, with D uncertain. The germline V gene has CDR1 SGDLS and CDR2 YYNGEE. This CDR3 region has 13 residues. Trimming removed 4 bases from V and 0 bases from J, with 8 bases in between. CDR3 nucleotides: TGTGCCAGCAGCCCGGGTAACTCCTACGAGCAGTACTTC. Translating gives CASSPGNSYEQYF. The full variable domain, its missing parts supplied by reference TRBV9 and TRBJ2-7, is DSGVTQTPKHLITATGQRVTLRCSPRSGDLSVYWYQQSLDQGLQFLIQYYNGEERAKGNILERFSAQQFPDLHSELNLSSLELGDSALYFCASSPGNSYEQYFGPGTRLTVT.

The chain carries TRBV10-3 and TRBJ2-7; TRBD2 matches 10 bases. J gave up 0 bases and V 0 bases, and 8 bases lay outside the gene matches. Germline loops: CDR1 ENHRY, CDR2 SYGVKD. The CDR3 extends over 18 amino acids. CDR3 in DNA: TGTGCCATCAGTGAGTCGGCTAGCGGGGGCTCAAGCTCCTACGAGCAGTACTTC. Amino acid sequence: CAISESASGGSSSYEQYF.

This clone was counted only a few times. The V gene is TRBV18, the J gene TRBJ2-7, with TRBD1 matching 12 bases. The CDR3 spans 15 residues. V shed 6 bases and J 3 bases; nucleotides not matched to a gene: 6. Germline V gene lookup returns CDR1 KGHSH and CDR2 LQKENI. CDR3 residues: CASSFGTGGGYEQYF. CDR3 DNA: TGTGCCAGCTCCTTCGGGACAGGGGGCGGCTACGAGCAGTACTTC.

The chain uses TRBV13 and TRBJ1-2, with no clear D. The CDR3 has 12 residues. The germline V gene encodes CDR1 PRHDT and CDR2 FYEKMQ (reference sequence). The V and J ends lost 1 base and 4 bases respectively, with 4 bases between them. The CDR3 reads CASSLVPYGYTF. CDR3 bases: TGTGCCAGCAGCTTAGTTCCCTATGGCTACACCTTC.

The V and J genes are TRBV21-1 and TRBJ2-1; TRBD2, the D gene given by the table, was not confirmed from the DNA. TRBV21-1 is a documented pseudogene. CDR3 length: 16 residues. As DNA, the CDR3 is TGTGCCACCCGCTCTATAGCGGGGGGGGTTGGGTATGAGCAGTTCTTC. This codes for CATRSIAGGVGYEQFF.

The rearrangement joins TRBV5-6 to TRBJ1-2, with TRBD1 as a possible D gene (6 bases). Germline values: CDR1 SGHDT, CDR2 YYEEEE. CDR3 size: 13 residues. With 4 bases removed from V and 3 bases from J, the gap between germline ends came to 10 bases. The CDR3 spells CASSNRVDYGYTF. The CDR3 nucleotides are TGTGCCAGCAGCAACAGGGTTGACTATGGCTACACCTTC.

The V call is TRBV4-3, the J call TRBJ2-1, with 11 bases aligning to TRBD2. This CDR3 has 17 amino acids. From germline, CDR1 is LGHNA and CDR2 YSLEER. V was clipped by 3 bases and J by 4 bases; unmatched bases: 8. In DNA, the CDR3 is TGCGCCAGCAGCCAGTCTAGCGGGGGGCCCCCTTACAATGAGCAGTTCTTC. Residues: CASSQSSGGPPYNEQFF.

The table lists this clone with a count of one. This sequence joins TRBV11-3 and TRBJ2-3; D ambiguous. The CDR3 loop spans 14 amino acids. With 5 bases removed from V and 1 base from J, the gap between germline ends came to 10 bases. Germline lookup yields CDR1 SGHNT and CDR2 YENEEA. CDR3 bases: TGTGCCAGCAGCAGTCCTTGGGGCACAGATACGCAGTATTTT. Encoded protein: CASSSPWGTDTQYF.

J is TRBJ1-3 and V is TRBV19; unclear D gene. From germline, CDR1 is LNHDA and CDR2 SQIVND (reference sequence). The V end lost 3 bases, the J end lost 3 bases, and 9 bases lay between the germline ends. The CDR3 totals 14 residues. CDR3 amino acids: CASSIQGNGNTIYF. The CDR3 DNA sequence: TGTGCCAGTAGTATTCAAGGGAATGGAAACACCATATATTTT.

This clone was seen more than once but under ten times. V usage is TRBV18 and J usage is TRBJ1-5, with D tentatively TRBD1 (5 bases). Trimming took 1 base from V and 5 from J, leaving 12 bases between them. The CDR3 has 15 residues. Germline V gives CDR1 KGHSH, CDR2 LQKENI. CDR3 protein: CASSPQRGWDQPQHF. The CDR3 coding sequence is TGTGCCAGCTCACCACAGAGGGGCTGGGATCAGCCCCAGCATTTT.

The gene calls are TRBV4-3 and TRBJ1-5, with TRBD1 identical over 7 bases. Germline assignment: CDR1 LGHNA and CDR2 YSLEER. Trimming took 0 bases from V and 4 from J; bases not matched to a gene: 6. The CDR3 extends over 16 amino acids. This chain's CDR3 is CASSQDETGRNQPQHF. DNA of the CDR3: TGCGCCAGCAGCCAAGATGAGACAGGGAGGAATCAGCCCCAGCATTTT.

The chain is built from TRBV13 and TRBJ1-4, with D unresolved. The CDR3 is 17 amino acids. Trimming removed 0 bases at V and 0 bases at J, with 11 bases between. Germline V lookup: CDR1 PRHDT, CDR2 FYEKMQ (reference sequence). This chain's CDR3 is CASSLGHGQATNEKLFF. The CDR3 nucleotides read TGTGCCAGCAGCTTAGGCCACGGGCAGGCAACTAATGAAAAACTGTTTTTT.

V gene TRBV2 combines with J gene TRBJ2-2; 10 nucleotides match TRBD2. V was pared by 8 bases and J by 0 bases, with 0 bases of the junction left unmatched. Per the germline V gene, CDR1 is SNHLY and CDR2 is FYNNEI. The length of the CDR3 is 14 residues. CDR3 residues: CASGTSANTGELFF. Here the CDR3 DNA reads TGTGCCAGCGGGACTAGCGCGAACACCGGGGAGCTGTTTTTT.

V gene TRBV29-1 combines with J gene TRBJ2-2; no clear D gene. The germline V gene has CDR1 SQVTM and CDR2 ANQGSEA. CDR3 length: 13 residues. Trimming cost V 5 bases and J 5 bases, with 12 bases left between them. Here the CDR3 reads CSVMTLRTGELFF. The DNA of the CDR3 is TGCAGCGTTATGACACTCAGGACCGGGGAGCTGTTTTTT.

This clone was detected once. This sequence joins TRBV19 and TRBJ1-1; 8 bases fit TRBD1. Looked up from germline, CDR1 is LNHDA and CDR2 is SQIVND (reference sequence). V trimming: 5 bases; J trimming: 5 bases; junction bases outside the gene matches: 7. CDR3 length equals 14 residues. The CDR3 nucleotides read TGTGCCAGTAGTTCAGACAGGGGTGGAACTGAAGCTTTCTTT. Its protein is CASSSDRGGTEAFF.

The gene calls are TRBV6-2 or TRBV6-3 and TRBJ1-5; D perhaps matches TRBD1 (6 bases). The CDR3 is 13 residues long. V lost 4 bases and J 3 bases, leaving 7 bases between the germline ends. The germline gives CDR1 MNHEY, CDR2 SVGEGT. CDR3 residues: CASSWDNNQPQHF. The CDR3 DNA reads TGTGCCAGCAGTTGGGACAACAATCAGCCCCAGCATTTT.

J is TRBJ1-6 and V is TRBV18; 12 nucleotides align to TRBD1. The CDR3 is 16 amino acids. Germline CDR1 and CDR2: KGHSH and LQKENI. V dropped 3 bases and J dropped 8; count of bases not matched to a gene: 5. The CDR3 is CASSPMGQGADSPLHF. CDR3 bases: TGTGCCAGCTCACCGATGGGACAGGGGGCCGATTCACCCCTCCACTTT.

This clone came up once. V usage is TRBV15 and J usage is TRBJ2-4; a possible D gene is TRBD2 (7 bases). Germline CDR1 is LNHNV and CDR2 is YYDKDF (reference sequence). This CDR3 spans 15 amino acids. Trimming left V 6 bases short and J 0 bases short, with 12 bases between. The CDR3 nucleotides read TGTGCCACCAGGGCGGGGGCCCTAGCCAAAAACATTCAGTACTTC. Its translation is CATRAGALAKNIQYF.

The rearrangement joins TRBV19 to TRBJ1-4; possibly TRBD1 for D (5 bases). The length of the CDR3 is 15 residues. Germline lookup yields CDR1 LNHDA and CDR2 SQIVND (reference sequence). Trimming took off 5 bases at V and 3 bases at J, with 13 bases between the two ends. The CDR3 nucleotides are TGTGCCAGTAGTCCCGGGTCGGGGGCTAATGAAAAACTGTTTTTT. This sequence encodes CASSPGSGANEKLFF.

The gene calls are TRBV7-2 and TRBJ1-2; D is perhaps TRBD1 (5 bases). Trimming pared 3 bases from V and 0 bases from J, leaving 11 bases between. This CDR3 has 15 amino acids. CDR1 is SGHTA and CDR2 is FQGNSA in the germline V gene. In DNA, the CDR3 is TGTGCCAGCAGCTTCCCCGACAGAACTAACTATGGCTACACCTTC. Amino acid sequence: CASSFPDRTNYGYTF.

The rearrangement uses TRBV5-1 and TRBJ1-2; no definite D call. The CDR3 has 12 residues. Germline values: CDR1 SGHRS, CDR2 YFSETQ. The V end was cut by 0 bases, the J end by 7 bases, with 7 bases between. The CDR3 DNA reads TGCGCCAGCAGCTTGGGCGGGAGTGGCTACACCTTC. This gives the protein CASSLGGSGYTF.

This chain links TRBV11-2 with TRBJ2-3, with D unclear. Germline CDR1 SGHAT, CDR2 FQNNGV. The CDR3 loop spans 14 amino acids. Deletions cut 2 bases from V and 2 bases from J, with 8 bases between. CDR3 DNA: TGTGCCAGCAGCTTAAGGCAGACCACAGATACGCAGTATTTT. Amino acids: CASSLRQTTDTQYF.

V usage is TRBV6-5 and J usage is TRBJ1-1, with D possibly being TRBD1 (5 bases). In germline, CDR1 is MNHEY, CDR2 SVGAGI. Trimming removed 4 bases from V and 5 bases from J, with 14 bases in between. The CDR3 spans 14 residues. CDR3 in DNA: TGTGCCAGCAGTTGGTTGGGGGGAATGACTGAAGCTTTCTTT. It encodes CASSWLGGMTEAFF.

This chain connects TRBV20-1 to TRBJ2-7, with D unclear. V was clipped by 6 bases and J by 7 bases, with 10 bases between them. The CDR3 consists of 10 residues. In germline, CDR1 is DFQATT, CDR2 SNEGSKA (reference sequence). The CDR3 DNA follows: TGCAGTGCCAGTCCCCGGGAGCAGTACTTC. Translated, it gives CSASPREQYF.

To note about this clone: In the same sample, other DNA sequences code for this CDR3. The gene calls are TRBV15 and TRBJ1-5; tentative D call: TRBD1 (5 bases). Trimming removed 5 bases from V and 2 bases from J, with 10 bases in between. Germline V lookup: CDR1 LNHNV, CDR2 YYDKDF (reference sequence). The CDR3 consists of 14 residues. This CDR3 is CATSGGDGNQPQHF. The CDR3 bases are TGTGCCACCAGCGGGGGAGACGGCAATCAGCCCCAGCATTTT.